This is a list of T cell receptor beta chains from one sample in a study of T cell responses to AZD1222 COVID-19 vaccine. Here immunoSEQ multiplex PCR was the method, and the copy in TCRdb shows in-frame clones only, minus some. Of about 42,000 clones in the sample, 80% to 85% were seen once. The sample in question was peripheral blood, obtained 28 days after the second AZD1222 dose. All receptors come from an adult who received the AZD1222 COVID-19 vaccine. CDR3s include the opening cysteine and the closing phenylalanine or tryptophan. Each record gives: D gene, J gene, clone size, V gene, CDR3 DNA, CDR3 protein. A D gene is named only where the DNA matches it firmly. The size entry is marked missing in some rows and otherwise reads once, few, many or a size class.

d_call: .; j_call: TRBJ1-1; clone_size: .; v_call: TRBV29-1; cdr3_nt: TGCAGCGTTTTAATCCAGGGGAACACTGAAGCTTTCTTT; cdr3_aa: CSVLIQGNTEAFF
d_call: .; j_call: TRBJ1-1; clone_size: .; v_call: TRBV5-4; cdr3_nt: TGTGCCAGCAGCCCCGAAGGGCAGAACACTGAAGCTTTCTTT; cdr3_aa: CASSPEGQNTEAFF
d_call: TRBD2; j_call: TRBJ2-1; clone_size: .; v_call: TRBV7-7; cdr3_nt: TGTGCTAGCAGCCTACTAGCGGGGGCCCCGACCCCCACCTACAATGAGCAGTTCTTC; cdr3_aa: CASSLLAGAPTPTYNEQFF
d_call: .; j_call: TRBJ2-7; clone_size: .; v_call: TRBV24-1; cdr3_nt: TGTGCCACCAGTGAGTCTGGGAGATTCTACGAGCAGTACTTC; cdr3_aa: CATSESGRFYEQYF
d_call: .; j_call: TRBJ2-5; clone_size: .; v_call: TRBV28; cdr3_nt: TGTGCCAGCAGCCGACAGTTACAAGAGACCCAGTACTTC; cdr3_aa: CASSRQLQETQYF
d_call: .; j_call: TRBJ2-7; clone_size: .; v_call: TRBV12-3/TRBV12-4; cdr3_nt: TGTGCCAGCAGAAACAGGGACGAGCAGTACTTC; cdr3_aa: CASRNRDEQYF
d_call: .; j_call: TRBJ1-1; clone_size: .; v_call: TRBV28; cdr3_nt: TGTGCCAGCAGTTTGTCAGGGTGGGGGAACACTGAAGCTTTCTTT; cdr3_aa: CASSLSGWGNTEAFF
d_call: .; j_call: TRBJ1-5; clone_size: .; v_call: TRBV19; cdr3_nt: TGTGCCAGTAGTACTGGGGTTGGTCAGCCCCAGCATTTT; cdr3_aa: CASSTGVGQPQHF
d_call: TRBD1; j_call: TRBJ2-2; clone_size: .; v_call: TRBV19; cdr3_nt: TGTGCCAGTAGTATACGGGGCTGGCCAGGGGGTCCGAGGGAGCTGTTTTTT; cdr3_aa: CASSIRGWPGGPRELFF
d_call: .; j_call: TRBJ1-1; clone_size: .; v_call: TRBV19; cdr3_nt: TGTGCCAGTAGACGGGCCACCGATATGAACACTGAAGCTTTCTTT; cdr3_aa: CASRRATDMNTEAFF
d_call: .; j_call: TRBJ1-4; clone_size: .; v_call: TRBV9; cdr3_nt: TGTGCCAGCAGCGTAGATGGGGTATTTGAAAAACTGTTTTTT; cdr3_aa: CASSVDGVFEKLFF
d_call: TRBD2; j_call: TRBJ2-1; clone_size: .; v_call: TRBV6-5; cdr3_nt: TGTGCCAGCAGTTATCTGCTAGCGGGTTACAATGAGCAGTTCTTC; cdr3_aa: CASSYLLAGYNEQFF
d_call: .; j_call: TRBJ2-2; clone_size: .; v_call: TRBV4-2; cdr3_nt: TGTGCCAGCAGCCAAGATCGGGGGGCGAGCGAGCTGTTTTTT; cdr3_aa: CASSQDRGASELFF
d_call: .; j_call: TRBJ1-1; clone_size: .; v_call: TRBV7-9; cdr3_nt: TGTGCCAGCAGCACTACGCCGACGGGGGGGTGGACTGAAGCTTTCTTT; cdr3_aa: CASSTTPTGGWTEAFF
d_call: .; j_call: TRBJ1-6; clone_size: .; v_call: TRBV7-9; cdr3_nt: TGTGCCAGCAGCTTAGGCGGGGCCACCAATTCACCCCTCCACTTT; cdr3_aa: CASSLGGATNSPLHF
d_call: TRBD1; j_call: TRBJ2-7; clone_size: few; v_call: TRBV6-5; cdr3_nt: TGTGCCAGCAGTTACGGGGACAGCTGGACCTACGAGCAGTACTTC; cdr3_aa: CASSYGDSWTYEQYF
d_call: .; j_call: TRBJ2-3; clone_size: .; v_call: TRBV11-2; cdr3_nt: TGTGCCAGCAGCTCAGGGGCAAGGGATACGCAGTATTTT; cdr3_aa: CASSSGARDTQYF
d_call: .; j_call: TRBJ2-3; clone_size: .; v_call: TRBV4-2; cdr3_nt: TGTGCCAGCAGCCAAGCGCTCAGGGTAGATACGCAGTATTTT; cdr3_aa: CASSQALRVDTQYF
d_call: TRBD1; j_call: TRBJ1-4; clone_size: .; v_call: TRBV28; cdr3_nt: TGTGCCAGCAGTGGGACAGGGGCGGTTAATGAAAAACTGTTTTTT; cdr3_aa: CASSGTGAVNEKLFF
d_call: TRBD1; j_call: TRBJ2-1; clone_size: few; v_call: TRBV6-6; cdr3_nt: TGTGCCAGCAGTCGGGACAGCTACAATGAGCAGTTCTTC; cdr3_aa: CASSRDSYNEQFF
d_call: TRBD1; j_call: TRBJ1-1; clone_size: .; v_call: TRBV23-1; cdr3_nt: TGCGCCAGCAGTCAATCGGGAACAGGGGCAAACACTGAAGCTTTCTTT; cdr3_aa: CASSQSGTGANTEAFF
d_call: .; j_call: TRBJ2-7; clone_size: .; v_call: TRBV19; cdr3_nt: TGTGCCAGTAGTAGACAAAGAAGGGAGCAGTACTTC; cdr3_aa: CASSRQRREQYF
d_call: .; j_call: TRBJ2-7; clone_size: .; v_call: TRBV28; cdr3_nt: TGTGCCAGCAGTTCTTCCTACGAGCAGTACTTC; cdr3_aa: CASSSSYEQYF
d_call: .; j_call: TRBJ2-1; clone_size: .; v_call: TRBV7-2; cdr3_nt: TGTGCCAGCAGCTTAGGGCCCCCTACTACTAATGAGCAGTTCTTC; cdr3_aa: CASSLGPPTTNEQFF
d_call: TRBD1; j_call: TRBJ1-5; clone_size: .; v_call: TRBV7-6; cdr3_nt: TGTGCCAGCAGCCGATCATCGGACAGGGTAAATCAGCCCCAGCATTTT; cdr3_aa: CASSRSSDRVNQPQHF
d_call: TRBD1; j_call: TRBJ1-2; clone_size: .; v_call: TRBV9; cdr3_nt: TGTGCCAGCAGCGTATCGGCGCAGGGGGCGTCACGGGATGGCTACACCTTC; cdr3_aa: CASSVSAQGASRDGYTF
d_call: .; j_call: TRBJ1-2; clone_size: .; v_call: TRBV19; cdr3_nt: TGTGCCAGTAGTATAGACTCAAGCACATACTATGGCTACACCTTC; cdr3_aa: CASSIDSSTYYGYTF
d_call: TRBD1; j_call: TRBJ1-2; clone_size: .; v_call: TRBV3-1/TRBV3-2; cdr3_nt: TGTGCCAGCAGCCAAGCAGGGACAGGGGATGGCTACACCTTC; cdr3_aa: CASSQAGTGDGYTF
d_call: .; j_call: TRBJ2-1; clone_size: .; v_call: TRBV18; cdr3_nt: TGTGCCAGCTCACCACCCACCCGGGGGGCGGGAAATGAGCAGTTCTTC; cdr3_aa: CASSPPTRGAGNEQFF
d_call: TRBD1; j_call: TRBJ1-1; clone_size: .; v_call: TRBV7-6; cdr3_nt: TGTGCCAGCAGCTTAGTTTTTTCCGTGACAGGGGGGAACACTGAAGCTTTCTTT; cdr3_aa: CASSLVFSVTGGNTEAFF
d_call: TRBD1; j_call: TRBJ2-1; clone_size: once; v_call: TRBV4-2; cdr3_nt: TGTGCCAGCAGCCATTCCGGGACAGGGGCACCCTACAATGAGCAGTTCTTC; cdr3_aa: CASSHSGTGAPYNEQFF
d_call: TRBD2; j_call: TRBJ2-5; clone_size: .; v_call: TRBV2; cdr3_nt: TGTGCCAGCAGTAGGACTAGCGGGGGGAACCAAGAGACCCAGTACTTC; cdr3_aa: CASSRTSGGNQETQYF
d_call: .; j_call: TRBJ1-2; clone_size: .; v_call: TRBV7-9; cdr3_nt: TGTGCCAGCAGCCGCCCAGCGGACTCTGGCTACACCTTC; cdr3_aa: CASSRPADSGYTF
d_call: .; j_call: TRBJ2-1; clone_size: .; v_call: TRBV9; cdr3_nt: TGTGCCAGCAGCGTAGATCCTAGAACCTACAATGAGCAGTTCTTC; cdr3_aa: CASSVDPRTYNEQFF
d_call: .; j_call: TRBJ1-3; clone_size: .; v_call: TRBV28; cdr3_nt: TGTGCCAGCAGGGACAGTGGAAACACCATATATTTT; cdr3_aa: CASRDSGNTIYF
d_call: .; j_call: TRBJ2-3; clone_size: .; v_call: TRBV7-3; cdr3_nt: TGTGCCAGCAGCTTAGCAGGGCCCACAGATACGCAGTATTTT; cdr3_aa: CASSLAGPTDTQYF
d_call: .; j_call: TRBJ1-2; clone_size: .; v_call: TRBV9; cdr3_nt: TGTGCCAGCAGCGTAGTTTCGGGTCATGGCTACACCTTC; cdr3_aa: CASSVVSGHGYTF
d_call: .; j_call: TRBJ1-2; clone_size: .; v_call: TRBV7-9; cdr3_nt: TGTGCCAGCAGCTTAGCGGCCGCCGGGGACGGCTATGGCTACACCTTC; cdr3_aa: CASSLAAAGDGYGYTF
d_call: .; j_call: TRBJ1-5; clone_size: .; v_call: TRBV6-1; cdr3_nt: TGTGCCAGCAGTGAAAGGGGAGGGCGCAGCAATCAGCCCCAGCATTTT; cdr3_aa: CASSERGGRSNQPQHF
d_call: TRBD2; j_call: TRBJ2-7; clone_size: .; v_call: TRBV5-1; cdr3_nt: TGCGCCAGCAGGCGGGAGGGTAGCTACGAGCAGTACTTC; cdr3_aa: CASRREGSYEQYF
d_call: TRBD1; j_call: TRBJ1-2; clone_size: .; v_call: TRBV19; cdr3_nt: TGTGCCAGTCTGAGGGGACAGGGCTATGGCTACACCTTC; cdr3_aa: CASLRGQGYGYTF
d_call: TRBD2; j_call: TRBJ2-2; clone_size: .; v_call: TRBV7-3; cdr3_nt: TGTGCCAGCAGCGCCAGCGGGGGGACCACCGGGGAGCTGTTTTTT; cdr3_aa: CASSASGGTTGELFF
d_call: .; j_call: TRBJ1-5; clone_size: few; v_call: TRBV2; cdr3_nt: TGTGCCAGCAGGTACCGGGCAGCGAATAATCAGCCCCAGCATTTT; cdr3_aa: CASRYRAANNQPQHF
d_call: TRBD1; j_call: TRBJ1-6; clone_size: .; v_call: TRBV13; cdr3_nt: TGTGCCAGCAGCTCCCCACAGGGGGCTGGGGATTCACCCCTCCACTTT; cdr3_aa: CASSSPQGAGDSPLHF
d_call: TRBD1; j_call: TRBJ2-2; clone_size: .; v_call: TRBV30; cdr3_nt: TGTGCCTCAAGACGGACAGGGGTGGCGAACGGGGAGCTGTTTTTT; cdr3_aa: CASRRTGVANGELFF
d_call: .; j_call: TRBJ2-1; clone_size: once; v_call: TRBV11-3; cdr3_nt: TGTGCCAGCAGCTCGGGGACCTCGAGGCATGAGCAGTTCTTC; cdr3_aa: CASSSGTSRHEQFF
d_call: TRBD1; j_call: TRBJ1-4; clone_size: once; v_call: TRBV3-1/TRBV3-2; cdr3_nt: TGTGCCAGCAGCCAGGGTACTTCAGGGGGCATTATTAATGAAAAACTGTTTTTT; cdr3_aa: CASSQGTSGGIINEKLFF
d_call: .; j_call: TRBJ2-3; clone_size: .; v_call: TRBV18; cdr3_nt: TGTGCCAGCTCACCCCAACCCCTAGACAGCAGAACTAGCACAGATACGCAGTATTTT; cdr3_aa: CASSPQPLDSRTSTDTQYF
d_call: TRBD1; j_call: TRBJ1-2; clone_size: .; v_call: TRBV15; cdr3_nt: TGTGCCACCAGCAGCCGGGGACAGCCTAACTATGGCTACACCTTC; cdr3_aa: CATSSRGQPNYGYTF
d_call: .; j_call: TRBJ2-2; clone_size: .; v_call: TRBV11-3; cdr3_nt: TGTGCCAGCAGCTTATCTCTCTCGGGTGCCGGCGCCGGGGAGCTGTTTTTT; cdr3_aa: CASSLSLSGAGAGELFF
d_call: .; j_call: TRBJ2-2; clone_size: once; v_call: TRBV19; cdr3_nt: TGTGCCACCGCCCCGCGGGGAACCGGGGAGCTGTTTTTT; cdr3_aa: CATAPRGTGELFF
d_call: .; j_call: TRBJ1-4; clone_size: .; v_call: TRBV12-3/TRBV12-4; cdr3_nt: TGTGCCAGCAAAATAGGTGAAAAACTGTTTTTT; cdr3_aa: CASKIGEKLFF
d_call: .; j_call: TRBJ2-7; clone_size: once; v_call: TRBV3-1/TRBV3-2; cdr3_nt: TGTGCCAGCAGCCAAGAAAACTACGAGCAGTACTTC; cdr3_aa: CASSQENYEQYF
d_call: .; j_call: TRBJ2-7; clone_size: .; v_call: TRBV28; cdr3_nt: TGTGCCAGCAGGAAGGGGGGCCTGGGCGAGCAGTACTTC; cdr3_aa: CASRKGGLGEQYF